The clone carrying this T cell receptor beta chain is a singleton in its sample. What it binds is not known. Donors had nominal health at sampling but likely had unrecorded immune exposures. This entry belongs to a study of cytomegalovirus exposure and HLA in healthy donors. Looking at the study overall: Unique TCR beta sequences numbering about 100 million came from around 180 million T cells in an earlier analysis. Whole-study findings and limits: In an earlier analysis, about 87% or about 30%: the productive usage of most TCR beta V segments.

This CDR3 region has 16 residues. V lost 7 bases, J lost 1 base, and 16 bases lay in between. Germline V gives CDR1 SGHAT, CDR2 FQDESV (reference sequence). PCR involved 60 Vbeta and 13 Jbeta primers. Here immunoSEQ multiplex PCR was the method, and the copy in TCRdb shows in-frame clones only, minus some. The sample yields approximately 130,000 clones, approximately 61% seen once. The V and J genes are TRBV11-1 and TRBJ2-2; a weak D match, TRBD1 (6 bases). The sequencing sample was made of PBMCs. This receptor was obtained from a woman in her forties in good health and CMV-seronegative. The CDR3 coding sequence is TGTGCCAGCAACCGCCCGGGACATGAGAACACCGGGGAGCTGTTTTTT. Translated: CASNRPGHENTGELFF.